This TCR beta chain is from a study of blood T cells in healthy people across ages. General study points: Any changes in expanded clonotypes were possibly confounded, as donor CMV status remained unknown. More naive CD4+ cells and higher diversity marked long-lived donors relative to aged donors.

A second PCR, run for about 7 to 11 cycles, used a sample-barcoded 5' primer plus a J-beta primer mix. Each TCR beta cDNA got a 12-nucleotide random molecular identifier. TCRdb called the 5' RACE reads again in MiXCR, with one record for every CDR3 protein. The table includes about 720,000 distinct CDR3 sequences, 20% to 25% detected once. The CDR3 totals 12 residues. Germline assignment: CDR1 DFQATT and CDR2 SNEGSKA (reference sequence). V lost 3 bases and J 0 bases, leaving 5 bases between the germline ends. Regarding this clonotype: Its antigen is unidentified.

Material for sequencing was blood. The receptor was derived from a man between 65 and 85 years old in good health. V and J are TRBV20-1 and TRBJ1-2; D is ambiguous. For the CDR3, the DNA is TGCAGTGCTAGGGATCCTAACTATGGCTACACCTTC. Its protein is CSARDPNYGYTF.